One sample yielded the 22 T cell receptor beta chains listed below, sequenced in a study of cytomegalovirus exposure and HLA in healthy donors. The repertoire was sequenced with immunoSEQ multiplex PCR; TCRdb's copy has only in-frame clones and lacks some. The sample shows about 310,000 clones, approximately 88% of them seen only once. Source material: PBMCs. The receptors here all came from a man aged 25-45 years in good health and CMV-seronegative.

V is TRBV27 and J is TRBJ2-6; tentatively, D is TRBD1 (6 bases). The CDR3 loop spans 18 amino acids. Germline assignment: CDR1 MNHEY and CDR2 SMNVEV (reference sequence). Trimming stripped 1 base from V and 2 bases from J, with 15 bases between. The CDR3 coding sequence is TGTGCCAGCAGTTTATGGGGCAGGGGCTTGACTGGGGCCAACGTCCTGACTTTC. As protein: CASSLWGRGLTGANVLTF.

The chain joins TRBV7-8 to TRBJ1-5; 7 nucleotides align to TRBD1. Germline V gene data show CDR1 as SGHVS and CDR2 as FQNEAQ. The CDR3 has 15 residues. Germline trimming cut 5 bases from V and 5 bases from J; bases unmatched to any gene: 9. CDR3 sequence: CASSPQTGYDQPQHF. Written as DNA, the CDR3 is TGTGCCAGCAGCCCTCAGACAGGGTATGATCAGCCCCAGCATTTT.

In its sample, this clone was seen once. The CDR3 sequence is CASSLEAGRELNTGELFF. The CDR3 DNA sequence: TGTGCCAGCAGCTTGGAGGCAGGGAGGGAACTTAACACCGGGGAGCTGTTTTTT. The chain employs TRBV5-8 and TRBJ2-2; 7 nucleotides agree with TRBD2. This CDR3 comprises 18 residues. In germline, CDR1 is SGHTS, CDR2 YDEGEE. Trimming removed 0 bases from V and 2 bases from J; junction bases left unmatched: 10. The whole variable domain, remainder taken from reference TRBV5-8 and TRBJ2-2, is EAGVTQSPTHLIKTRGQQATLRCSPISGHTSVYWYQQALGLGLQFLLWYDEGEERNRGNFPPRFSGRQFPNYSSELNVNALELEDSALYLCASSLEAGRELNTGELFFGEGSRLTVL.

CDR3 protein: CASSQDRQTEAFF. Written as DNA, the CDR3 is TGCGCCAGCAGCCAAGATAGACAGACTGAAGCTTTCTTT. This chain connects TRBV4-1 to TRBJ1-1, with a possible D match to TRBD1 (5 bases). The CDR3 totals 13 residues. Germline CDR1 and CDR2: MGHRA and YSYEKL. The V gene lost 0 bases and the J gene lost 5 bases, with 7 bases spanning the gap.

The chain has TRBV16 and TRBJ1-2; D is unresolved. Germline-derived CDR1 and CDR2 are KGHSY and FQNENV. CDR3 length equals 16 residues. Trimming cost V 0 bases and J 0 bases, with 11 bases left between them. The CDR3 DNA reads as TGTGCCAGCAGCCAATCTGCGGGTGAAGCTAACTATGGCTACACCTTC. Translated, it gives CASSQSAGEANYGYTF.

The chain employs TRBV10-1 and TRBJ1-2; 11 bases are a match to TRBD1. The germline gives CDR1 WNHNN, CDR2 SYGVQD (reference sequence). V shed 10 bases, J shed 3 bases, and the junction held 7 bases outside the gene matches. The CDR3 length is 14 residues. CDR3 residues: CATGQGERHYGYTF. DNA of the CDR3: TGCGCCACGGGACAGGGGGAGCGTCACTATGGCTACACCTTC.

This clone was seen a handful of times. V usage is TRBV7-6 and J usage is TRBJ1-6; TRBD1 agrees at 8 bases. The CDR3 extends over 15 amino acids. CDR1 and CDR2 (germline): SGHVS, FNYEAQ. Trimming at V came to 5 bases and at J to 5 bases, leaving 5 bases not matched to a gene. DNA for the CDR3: TGTGCCAGCAGCGCCGGGACAGGACATAATTCACCCCTCCACTTT. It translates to CASSAGTGHNSPLHF.

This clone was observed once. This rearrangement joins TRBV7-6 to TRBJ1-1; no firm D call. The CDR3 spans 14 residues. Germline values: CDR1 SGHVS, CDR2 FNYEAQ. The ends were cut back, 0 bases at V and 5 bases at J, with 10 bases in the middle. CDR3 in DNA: TGTGCCAGCAGCTTAGCGCCCGGGGTGACTGAAGCTTTCTTT. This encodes CASSLAPGVTEAFF.

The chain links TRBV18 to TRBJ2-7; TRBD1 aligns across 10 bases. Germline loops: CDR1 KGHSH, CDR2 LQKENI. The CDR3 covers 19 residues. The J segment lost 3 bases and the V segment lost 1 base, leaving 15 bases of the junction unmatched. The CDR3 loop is CASSPHGTGAWVVNYEQYF. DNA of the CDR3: TGTGCCAGCTCACCACACGGGACAGGGGCCTGGGTGGTGAACTACGAGCAGTACTTC.

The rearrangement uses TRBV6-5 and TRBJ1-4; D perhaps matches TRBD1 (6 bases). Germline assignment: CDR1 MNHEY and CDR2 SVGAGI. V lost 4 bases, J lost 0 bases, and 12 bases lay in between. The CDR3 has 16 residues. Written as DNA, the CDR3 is TGTGCCAGCAGTTCACTCCGACAGGCAACTAATGAAAAACTGTTTTTT. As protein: CASSSLRQATNEKLFF.

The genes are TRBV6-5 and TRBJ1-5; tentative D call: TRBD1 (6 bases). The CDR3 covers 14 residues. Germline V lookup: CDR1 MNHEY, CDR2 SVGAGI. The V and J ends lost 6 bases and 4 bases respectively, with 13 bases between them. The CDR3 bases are TGTGCCAGCAGGACCGGACAGCGTAATCAGCCCCAGCATTTT. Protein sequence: CASRTGQRNQPQHF.

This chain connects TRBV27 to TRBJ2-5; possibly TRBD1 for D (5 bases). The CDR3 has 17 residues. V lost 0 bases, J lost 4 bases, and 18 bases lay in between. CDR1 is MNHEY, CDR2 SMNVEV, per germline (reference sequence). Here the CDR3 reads CASSLSTESVNLETQYF. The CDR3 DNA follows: TGTGCCAGCAGTTTATCGACAGAGTCCGTGAACCTAGAGACCCAGTACTTC.

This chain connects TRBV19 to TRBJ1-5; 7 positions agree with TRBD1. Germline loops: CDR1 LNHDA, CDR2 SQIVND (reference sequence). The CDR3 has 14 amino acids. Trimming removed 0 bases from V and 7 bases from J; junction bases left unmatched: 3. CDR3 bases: TGTGCCAGTAGTATAGATTCAGGGGGGCAGCCCCAGCATTTT. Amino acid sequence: CASSIDSGGQPQHF.

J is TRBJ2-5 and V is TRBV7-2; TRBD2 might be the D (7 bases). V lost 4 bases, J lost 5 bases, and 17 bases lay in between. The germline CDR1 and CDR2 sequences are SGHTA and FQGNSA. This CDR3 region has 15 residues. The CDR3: CASSSLRGGIETQYF. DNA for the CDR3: TGTGCCAGCAGCTCCCTAAGGGGGGGCATTGAGACCCAGTACTTC.

The CDR3 spells CASSQERGNEQFF. The CDR3 DNA sequence: TGCGCCAGCAGCCAAGAGAGAGGAAATGAGCAGTTCTTC. The chain joins TRBV4-1 to TRBJ2-1; no clear D. This CDR3 comprises 13 residues. CDR1 and CDR2 (germline): MGHRA, YSYEKL. V was cut by 0 bases and J by 7 bases, with 7 bases left in between.

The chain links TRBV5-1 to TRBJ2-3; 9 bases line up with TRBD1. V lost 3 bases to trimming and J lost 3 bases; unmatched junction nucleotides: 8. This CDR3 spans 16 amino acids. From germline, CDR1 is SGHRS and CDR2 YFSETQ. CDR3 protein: CASSSEQGAVTDTQYF. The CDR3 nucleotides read TGCGCCAGCAGCTCGGAACAGGGGGCCGTGACAGATACGCAGTATTTT.

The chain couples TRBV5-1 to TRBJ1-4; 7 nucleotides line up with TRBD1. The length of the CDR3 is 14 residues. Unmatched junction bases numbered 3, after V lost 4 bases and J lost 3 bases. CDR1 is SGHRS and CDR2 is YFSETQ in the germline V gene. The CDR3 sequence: CASSLTGANEKLFF. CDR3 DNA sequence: TGCGCCAGCAGCCTTACAGGGGCTAATGAAAAACTGTTTTTT.

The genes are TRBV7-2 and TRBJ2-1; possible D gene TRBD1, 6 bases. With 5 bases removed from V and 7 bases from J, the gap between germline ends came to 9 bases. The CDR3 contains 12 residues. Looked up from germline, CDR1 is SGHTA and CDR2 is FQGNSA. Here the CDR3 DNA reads TGTGCCAGCAGCCGAACAGGGAATGAGCAGTTCTTC. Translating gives CASSRTGNEQFF.

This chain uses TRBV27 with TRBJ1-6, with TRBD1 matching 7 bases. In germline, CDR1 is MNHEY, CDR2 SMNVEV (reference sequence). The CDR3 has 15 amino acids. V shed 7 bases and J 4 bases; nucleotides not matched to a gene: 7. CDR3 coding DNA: TGTGCCAGCAAATTCGGCAGGGGGTATAATTCACCCCTCCACTTT. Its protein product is CASKFGRGYNSPLHF.

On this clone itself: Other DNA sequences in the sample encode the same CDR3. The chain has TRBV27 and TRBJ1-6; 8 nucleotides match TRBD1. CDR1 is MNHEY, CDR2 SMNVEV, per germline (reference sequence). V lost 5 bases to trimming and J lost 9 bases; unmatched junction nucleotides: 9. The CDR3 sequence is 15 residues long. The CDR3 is CASSPGQGWGSPLHF. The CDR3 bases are TGTGCCAGCAGTCCCGGACAGGGATGGGGTTCACCCCTCCACTTT.

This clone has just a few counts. DNA for the CDR3: TGCAGCGTTGGACTTAACTATGGCTACACCTTC. Amino acids: CSVGLNYGYTF. The rearrangement uses TRBV29-1 and TRBJ1-2; D gene uncertain. The CDR3 is 11 residues long. With 4 bases removed from V and 1 base from J, the gap between germline ends came to 4 bases. In germline, CDR1 is SQVTM, CDR2 ANQGSEA. Full variable domain (outside the CDR3, taken from reference TRBV29-1 and TRBJ1-2): SAVISQKPSRDICQRGTSLTIQCQVDSQVTMMFWYRQQPGQSLTLIATANQGSEATYESGFVIDKFPISRPNLTFSTLTVSNMSPEDSSIYLCSVGLNYGYTFGSGTRLTVV.

The CDR3 DNA reads as TGTGCCAGCAGTTGGACAGGGGGGATTGGGAACACTGAAGCTTTCTTT. Amino acids: CASSWTGGIGNTEAFF. The V call is TRBV27, the J call TRBJ1-1; 10 nucleotides match TRBD1. Germline trimming cut 4 bases from V and 1 base from J; bases unmatched to any gene: 6. The CDR3 loop spans 16 amino acids. Germline CDR1 MNHEY, CDR2 SMNVEV (reference sequence).